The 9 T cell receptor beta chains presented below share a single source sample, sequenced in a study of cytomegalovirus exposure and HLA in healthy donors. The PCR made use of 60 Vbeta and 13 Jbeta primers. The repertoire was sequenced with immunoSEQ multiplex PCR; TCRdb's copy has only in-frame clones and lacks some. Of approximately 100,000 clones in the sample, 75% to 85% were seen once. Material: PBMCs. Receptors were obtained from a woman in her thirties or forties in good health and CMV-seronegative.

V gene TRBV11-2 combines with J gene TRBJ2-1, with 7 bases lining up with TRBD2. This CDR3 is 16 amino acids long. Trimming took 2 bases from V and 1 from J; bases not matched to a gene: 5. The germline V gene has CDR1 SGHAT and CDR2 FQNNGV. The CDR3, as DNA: TGTGCCAGCAGCTTAACCGGGACTAATTCCTACAATGAGCAGTTCTTC. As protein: CASSLTGTNSYNEQFF.

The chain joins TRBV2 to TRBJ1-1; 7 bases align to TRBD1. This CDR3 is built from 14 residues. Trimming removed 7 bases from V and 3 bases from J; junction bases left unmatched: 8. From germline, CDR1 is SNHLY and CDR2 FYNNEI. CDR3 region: CASILDREDTEAFF. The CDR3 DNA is TGTGCCAGCATCCTAGACAGGGAGGACACTGAAGCTTTCTTT. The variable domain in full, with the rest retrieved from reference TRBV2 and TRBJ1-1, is EPEVTQTPSHQVTQMGQEVILRCVPISNHLYFYWYRQILGQKVEFLVSFYNNEISEKSEIFDDQFSVERPDGSNFTLKIRSTKLEDSAMYFCASILDREDTEAFFGQGTRLTVV.

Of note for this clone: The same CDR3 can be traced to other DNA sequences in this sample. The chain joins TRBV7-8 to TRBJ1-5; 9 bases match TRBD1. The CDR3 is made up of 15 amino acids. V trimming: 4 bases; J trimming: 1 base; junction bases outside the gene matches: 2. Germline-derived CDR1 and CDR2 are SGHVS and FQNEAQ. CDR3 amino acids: CASSSGTGSNQPQHF. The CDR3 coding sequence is TGTGCCAGCAGCTCCGGGACAGGGAGCAATCAGCCCCAGCATTTT.

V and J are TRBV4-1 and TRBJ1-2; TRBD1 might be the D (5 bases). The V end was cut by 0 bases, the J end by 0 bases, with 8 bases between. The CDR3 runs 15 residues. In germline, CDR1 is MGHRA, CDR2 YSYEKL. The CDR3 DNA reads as TGCGCCAGCAGCCAAGATGCGACAGCTAACTATGGCTACACCTTC. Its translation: CASSQDATANYGYTF.

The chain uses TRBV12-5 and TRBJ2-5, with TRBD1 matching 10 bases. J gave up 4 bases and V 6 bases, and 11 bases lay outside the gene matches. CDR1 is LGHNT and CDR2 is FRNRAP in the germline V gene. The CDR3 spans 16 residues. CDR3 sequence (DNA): TGTGCTAGTGGAGCCGGGACAGGGGCAATCGGAGAGACCCAGTACTTC. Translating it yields CASGAGTGAIGETQYF.

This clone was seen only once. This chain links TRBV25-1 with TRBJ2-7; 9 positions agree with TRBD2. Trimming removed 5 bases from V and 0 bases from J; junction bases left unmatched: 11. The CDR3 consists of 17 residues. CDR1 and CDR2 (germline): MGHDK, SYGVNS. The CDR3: CASSPSGLAGSSYEQYF. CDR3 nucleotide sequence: TGTGCCAGCAGTCCCTCGGGGCTAGCGGGGAGCTCCTACGAGCAGTACTTC.

The CDR3 nucleotides read TGCAGCGTTGAAGATGTAGCTGCCCTTGAAGCTTTCTTT. Its translation is CSVEDVAALEAFF. The gene calls are TRBV29-1 and TRBJ1-1, with D uncertain. CDR1 is SQVTM, CDR2 ANQGSEA, per germline. Deletions cut 0 bases from V and 7 bases from J, with 12 bases between. The CDR3 has 13 residues.

The CDR3, as DNA: TGCAGCGTCGGACAGGGGAACACCGGGGAGCTGTTTTTT. Amino acids: CSVGQGNTGELFF. The chain links TRBV29-1 to TRBJ2-2, with 8 nucleotides matching TRBD1. This CDR3 region has 13 residues. The germline V gene has CDR1 SQVTM and CDR2 ANQGSEA. V lost 6 bases and J lost 1; bases outside the gene matches: 1.

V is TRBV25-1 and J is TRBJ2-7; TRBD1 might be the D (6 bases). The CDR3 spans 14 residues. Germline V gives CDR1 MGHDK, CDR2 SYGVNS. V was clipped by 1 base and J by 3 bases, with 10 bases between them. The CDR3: CASSELGTNYEQYF. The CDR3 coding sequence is TGTGCCAGCAGTGAATTAGGGACAAACTACGAGCAGTACTTC.